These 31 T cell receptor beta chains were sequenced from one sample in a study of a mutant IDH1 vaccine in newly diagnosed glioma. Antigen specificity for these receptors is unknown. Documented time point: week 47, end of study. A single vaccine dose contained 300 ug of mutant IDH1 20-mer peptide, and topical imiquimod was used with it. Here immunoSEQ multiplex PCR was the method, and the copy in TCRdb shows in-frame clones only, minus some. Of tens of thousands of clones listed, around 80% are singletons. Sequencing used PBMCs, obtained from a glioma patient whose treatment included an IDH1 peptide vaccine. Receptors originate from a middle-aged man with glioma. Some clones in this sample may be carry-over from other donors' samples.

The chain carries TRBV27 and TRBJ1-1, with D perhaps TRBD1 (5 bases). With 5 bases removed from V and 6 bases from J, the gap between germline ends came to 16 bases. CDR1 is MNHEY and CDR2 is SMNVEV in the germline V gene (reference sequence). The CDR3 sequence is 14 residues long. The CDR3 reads CASSLRRDGSEAFF. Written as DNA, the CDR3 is TGTGCCAGCAGTCTTCGCAGGGATGGTTCTGAAGCTTTCTTT.

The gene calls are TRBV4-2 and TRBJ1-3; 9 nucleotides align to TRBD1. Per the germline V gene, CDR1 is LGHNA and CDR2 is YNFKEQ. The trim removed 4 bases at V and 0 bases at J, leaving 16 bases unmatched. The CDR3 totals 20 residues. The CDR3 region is CASSLTQGQGPLLSGNTIYF. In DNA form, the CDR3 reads TGTGCCAGCAGCCTGACCCAGGGACAGGGCCCTCTTCTCTCTGGAAACACCATATATTTT.

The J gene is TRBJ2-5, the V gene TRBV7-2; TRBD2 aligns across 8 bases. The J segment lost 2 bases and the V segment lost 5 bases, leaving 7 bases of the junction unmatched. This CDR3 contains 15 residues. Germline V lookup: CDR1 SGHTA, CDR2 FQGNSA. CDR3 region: CASSPGLGRQETQYF. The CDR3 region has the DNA TGTGCCAGCAGCCCGGGACTAGGTCGGCAAGAGACCCAGTACTTC.

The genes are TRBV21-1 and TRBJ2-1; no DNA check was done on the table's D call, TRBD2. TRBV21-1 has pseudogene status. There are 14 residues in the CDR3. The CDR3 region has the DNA TGTGCCAGCAGCATCCCTACGCTGCCGGGTGAGCAGTTCTTC. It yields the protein CASSIPTLPGEQFF.

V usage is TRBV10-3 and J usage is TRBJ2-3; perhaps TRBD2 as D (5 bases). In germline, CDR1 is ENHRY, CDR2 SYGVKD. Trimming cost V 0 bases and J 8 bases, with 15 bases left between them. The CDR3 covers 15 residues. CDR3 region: CAISESAGRGGTQYF. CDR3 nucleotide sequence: TGTGCCATCAGTGAGTCGGCGGGCCGGGGTGGTACGCAGTATTTT.

The CDR3 is CASSYLGPGNTIYF. The DNA of the CDR3 is TGTGCCAGCAGCTATCTAGGACCTGGAAACACCATATATTTT. This chain connects TRBV2 to TRBJ1-3; D call uncertain. The germline V and J ends were trimmed by 6 bases and 2 bases, with 11 bases remaining between them. The CDR3 has 14 amino acids. CDR1 is SNHLY and CDR2 is FYNNEI in the germline V gene.

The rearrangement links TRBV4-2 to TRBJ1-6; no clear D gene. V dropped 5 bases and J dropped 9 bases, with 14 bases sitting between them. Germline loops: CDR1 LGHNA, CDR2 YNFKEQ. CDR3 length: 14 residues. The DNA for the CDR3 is TGTGCCAGCAGCTCTCTTTTGGCGGGTTCACCCCTCCACTTT. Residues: CASSSLLAGSPLHF.

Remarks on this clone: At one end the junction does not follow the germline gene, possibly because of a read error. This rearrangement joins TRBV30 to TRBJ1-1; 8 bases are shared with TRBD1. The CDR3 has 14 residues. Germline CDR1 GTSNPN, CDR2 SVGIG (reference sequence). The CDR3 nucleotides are TGTGCCTGGAGCGCGGGACAGGCGACCCCCAAGCTCGGCTTT. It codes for CAWSAGQATPKLGF.

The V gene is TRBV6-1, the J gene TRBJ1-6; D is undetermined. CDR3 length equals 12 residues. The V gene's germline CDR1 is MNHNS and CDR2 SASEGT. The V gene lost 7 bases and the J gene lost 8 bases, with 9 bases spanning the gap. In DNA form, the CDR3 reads TGTGCCAGCATGATCAGAGATTCACCCCTCCACTTT. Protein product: CASMIRDSPLHF.

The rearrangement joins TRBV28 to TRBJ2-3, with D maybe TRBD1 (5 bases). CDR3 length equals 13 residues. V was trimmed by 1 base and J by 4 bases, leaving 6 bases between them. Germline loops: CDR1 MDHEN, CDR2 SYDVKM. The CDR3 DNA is TGTGCCAGCAGTTTATTAGGGGCAGATACGCAGTATTTT. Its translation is CASSLLGADTQYF.

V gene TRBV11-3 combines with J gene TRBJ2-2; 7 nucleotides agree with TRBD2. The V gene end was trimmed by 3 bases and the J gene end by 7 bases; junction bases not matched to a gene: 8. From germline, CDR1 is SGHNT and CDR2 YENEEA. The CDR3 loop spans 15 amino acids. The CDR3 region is CASSFLGGSGGELFF. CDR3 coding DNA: TGTGCCAGCAGCTTCCTGGGAGGGTCCGGCGGGGAGCTGTTTTTT.

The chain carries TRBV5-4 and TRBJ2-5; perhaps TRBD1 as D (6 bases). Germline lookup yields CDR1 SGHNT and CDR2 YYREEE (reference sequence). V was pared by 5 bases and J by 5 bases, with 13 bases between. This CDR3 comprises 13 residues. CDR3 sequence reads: CASSPRDTETQYF. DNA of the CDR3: TGTGCCAGCAGTCCCCGGGACACGGAGACCCAGTACTTC. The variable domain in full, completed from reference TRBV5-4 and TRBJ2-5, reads ETGVTQSPTHLIKTRGQQVTLRCSSQSGHNTVSWYQQALGQGPQFIFQYYREEENGRGNFPPRFSGLQFPNYSSELNVNALELDDSALYLCASSPRDTETQYFGPGTRLLVL.

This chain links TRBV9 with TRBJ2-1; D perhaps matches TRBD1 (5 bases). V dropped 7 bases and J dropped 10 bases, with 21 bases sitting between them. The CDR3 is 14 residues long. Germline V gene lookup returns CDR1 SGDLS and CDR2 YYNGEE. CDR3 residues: CASGTGSWLTEQFF. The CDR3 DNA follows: TGTGCCAGCGGAACAGGTTCTTGGTTGACGGAGCAGTTCTTC.

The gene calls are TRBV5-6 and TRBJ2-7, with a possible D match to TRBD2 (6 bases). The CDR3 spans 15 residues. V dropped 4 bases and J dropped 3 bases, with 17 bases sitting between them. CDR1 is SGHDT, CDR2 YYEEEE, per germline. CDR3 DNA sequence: TGTGCCAGCAGCCGTTGGGGGACTCGCCACTACGAGCAGTACTTC. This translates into CASSRWGTRHYEQYF.

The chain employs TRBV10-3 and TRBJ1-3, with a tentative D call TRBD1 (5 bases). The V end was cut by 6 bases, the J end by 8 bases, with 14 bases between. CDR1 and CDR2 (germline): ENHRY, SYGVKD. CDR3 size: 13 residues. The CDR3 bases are TGTGCCATCAGAGAAGACAGAGCGGACACCATATATTTT. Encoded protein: CAIREDRADTIYF.

The CDR3 DNA is TGTGCCAGCAGTGAGTATGGAACAACTACCGGGGAGCTGTTTTTT. It is translated as CASSEYGTTTGELFF. The chain links TRBV6-4 to TRBJ2-2; no definite D call. The germline CDR1 and CDR2 sequences are MRHNA and SNTAGT. This CDR3 contains 15 residues. V was shortened by 3 bases and J by 5 bases, with 13 bases between the two germline ends.

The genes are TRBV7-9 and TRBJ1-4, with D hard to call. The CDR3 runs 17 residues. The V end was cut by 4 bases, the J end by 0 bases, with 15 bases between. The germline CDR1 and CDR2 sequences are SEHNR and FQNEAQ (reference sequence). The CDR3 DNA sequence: TGTGCCAGCAGCTCGAGGGCCGGCCCTGCAACTAATGAAAAACTGTTTTTT. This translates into CASSSRAGPATNEKLFF. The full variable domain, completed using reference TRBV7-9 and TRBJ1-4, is DTGVSQNPRHKITKRGQNVTFRCDPISEHNRLYWYRQTLGQGPEFLTYFQNEAQLEKSRLLSDRFSAERPKGSFSTLEIQRTEQGDSAMYLCASSSRAGPATNEKLFFGSGTQLSVL.

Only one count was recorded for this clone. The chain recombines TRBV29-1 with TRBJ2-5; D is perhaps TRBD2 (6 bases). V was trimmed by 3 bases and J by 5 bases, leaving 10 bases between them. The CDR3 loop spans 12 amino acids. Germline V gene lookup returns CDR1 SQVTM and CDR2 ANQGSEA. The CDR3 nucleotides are TGCAGCGTTGACGGGGGTCCGGAGACCCAGTACTTC. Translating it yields CSVDGGPETQYF. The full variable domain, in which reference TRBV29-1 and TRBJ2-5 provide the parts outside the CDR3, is SAVISQKPSRDICQRGTSLTIQCQVDSQVTMMFWYRQQPGQSLTLIATANQGSEATYESGFVIDKFPISRPNLTFSTLTVSNMSPEDSSIYLCSVDGGPETQYFGPGTRLLVL.

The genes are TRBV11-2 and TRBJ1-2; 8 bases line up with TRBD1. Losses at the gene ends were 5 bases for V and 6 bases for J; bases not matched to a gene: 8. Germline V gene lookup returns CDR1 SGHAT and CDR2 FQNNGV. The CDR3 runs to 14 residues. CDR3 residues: CASSPGQGFDGYTF. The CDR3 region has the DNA TGTGCCAGCAGCCCCGGACAGGGTTTCGATGGCTACACCTTC. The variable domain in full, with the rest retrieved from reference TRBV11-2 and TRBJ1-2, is EAGVAQSPRYKIIEKRQSVAFWCNPISGHATLYWYQQILGQGPKLLIQFQNNGVVDDSQLPKDRFSAERLKGVDSTLKIQPAKLEDSAVYLCASSPGQGFDGYTFGSGTRLTVV.

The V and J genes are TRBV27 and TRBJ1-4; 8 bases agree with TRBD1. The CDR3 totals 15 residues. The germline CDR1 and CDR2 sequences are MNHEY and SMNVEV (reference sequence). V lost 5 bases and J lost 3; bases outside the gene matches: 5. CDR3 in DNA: TGTGCCAGCAGTCCCTCGGGACAGGCTAATGAAAAACTGTTTTTT. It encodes CASSPSGQANEKLFF.

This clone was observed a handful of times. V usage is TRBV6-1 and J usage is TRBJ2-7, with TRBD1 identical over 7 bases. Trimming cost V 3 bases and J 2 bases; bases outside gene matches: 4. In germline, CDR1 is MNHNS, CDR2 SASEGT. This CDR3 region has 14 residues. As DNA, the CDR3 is TGTGCCAGCAGTGACCGGACAGGTACCTACGAGCAGTACTTC. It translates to CASSDRTGTYEQYF.

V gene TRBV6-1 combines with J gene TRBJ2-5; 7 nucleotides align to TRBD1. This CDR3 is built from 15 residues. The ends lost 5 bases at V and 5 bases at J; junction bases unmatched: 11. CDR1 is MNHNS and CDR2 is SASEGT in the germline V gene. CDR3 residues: CASSRNRGQWETQYF. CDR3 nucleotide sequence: TGTGCCAGCAGTCGAAATAGGGGGCAATGGGAGACCCAGTACTTC.

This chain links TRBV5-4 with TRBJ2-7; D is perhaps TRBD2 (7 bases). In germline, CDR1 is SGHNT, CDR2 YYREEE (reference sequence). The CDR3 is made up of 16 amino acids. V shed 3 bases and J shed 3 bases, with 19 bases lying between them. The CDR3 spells CASSSYYAGAGYEQYF. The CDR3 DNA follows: TGTGCCAGCAGCTCGTACTATGCGGGGGCCGGCTACGAGCAGTACTTC.

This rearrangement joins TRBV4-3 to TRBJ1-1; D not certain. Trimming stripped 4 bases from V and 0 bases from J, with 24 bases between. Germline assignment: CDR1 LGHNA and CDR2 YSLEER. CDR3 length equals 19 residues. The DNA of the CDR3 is TGCGCCAGCAGCCGAGTTGCTAGTTCTATTCGAACCATGAACACTGAAGCTTTCTTT. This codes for CASSRVASSIRTMNTEAFF.

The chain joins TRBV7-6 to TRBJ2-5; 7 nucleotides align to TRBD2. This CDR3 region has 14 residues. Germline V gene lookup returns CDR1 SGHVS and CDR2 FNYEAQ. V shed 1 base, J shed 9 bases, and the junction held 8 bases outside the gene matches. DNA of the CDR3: TGTGCCAGCAGCTTAGAAGGGAATCGGGGGGCCCAGTACTTC. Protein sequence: CASSLEGNRGAQYF.

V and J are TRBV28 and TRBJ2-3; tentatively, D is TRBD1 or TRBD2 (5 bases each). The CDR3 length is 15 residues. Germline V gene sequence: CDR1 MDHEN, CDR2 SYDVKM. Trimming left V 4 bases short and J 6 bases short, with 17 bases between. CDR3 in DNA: TGTGCCAGCAGTTCACCGGGGCACCCAGCGGATACGCAGTATTTT. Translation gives CASSSPGHPADTQYF.

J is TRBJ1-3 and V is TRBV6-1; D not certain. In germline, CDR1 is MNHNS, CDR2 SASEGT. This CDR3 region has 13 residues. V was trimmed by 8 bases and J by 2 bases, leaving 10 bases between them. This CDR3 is CASSKETGNTIYF. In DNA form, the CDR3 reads TGTGCCAGCTCCAAAGAGACTGGAAACACCATATATTTT.

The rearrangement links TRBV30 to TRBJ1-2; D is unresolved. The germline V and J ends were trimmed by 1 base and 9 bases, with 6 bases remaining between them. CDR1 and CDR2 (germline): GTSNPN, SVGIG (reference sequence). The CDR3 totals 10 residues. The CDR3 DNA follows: TGTGCCTGGAGTGGGCTGAGCTACACCTTC. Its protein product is CAWSGLSYTF. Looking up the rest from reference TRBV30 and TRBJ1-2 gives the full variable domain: SQTIHQWPATLVQPVGSPLSLECTVEGTSNPNLYWYRQAAGRGLQLLFYSVGIGQISSEVPQNLSASRPQDRQFILSSKKLLLSDSGFYLCAWSGLSYTFGSGTRLTVV.

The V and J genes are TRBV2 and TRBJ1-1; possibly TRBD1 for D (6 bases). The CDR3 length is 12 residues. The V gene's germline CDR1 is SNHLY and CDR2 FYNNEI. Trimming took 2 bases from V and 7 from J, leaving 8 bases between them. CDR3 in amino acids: CASSEQGIEAFF. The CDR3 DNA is TGTGCCAGCAGTGAACAGGGGATTGAAGCTTTCTTT. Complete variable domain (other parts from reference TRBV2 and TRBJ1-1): EPEVTQTPSHQVTQMGQEVILRCVPISNHLYFYWYRQILGQKVEFLVSFYNNEISEKSEIFDDQFSVERPDGSNFTLKIRSTKLEDSAMYFCASSEQGIEAFFGQGTRLTVV.

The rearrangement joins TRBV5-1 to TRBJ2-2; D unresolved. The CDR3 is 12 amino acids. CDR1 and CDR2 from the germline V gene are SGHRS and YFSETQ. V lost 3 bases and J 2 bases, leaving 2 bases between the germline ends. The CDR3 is CASSSNTGELFF. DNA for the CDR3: TGCGCCAGCAGCTCCAACACCGGGGAGCTGTTTTTT.

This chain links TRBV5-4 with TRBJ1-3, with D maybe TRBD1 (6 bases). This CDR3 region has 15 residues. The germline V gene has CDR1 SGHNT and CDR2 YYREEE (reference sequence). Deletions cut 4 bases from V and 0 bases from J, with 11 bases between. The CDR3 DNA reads TGTGCCAGCAGCGCACCGGGGGCCTCTGGAAACACCATATATTTT. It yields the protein CASSAPGASGNTIYF. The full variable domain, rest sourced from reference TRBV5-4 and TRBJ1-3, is ETGVTQSPTHLIKTRGQQVTLRCSSQSGHNTVSWYQQALGQGPQFIFQYYREEENGRGNFPPRFSGLQFPNYSSELNVNALELDDSALYLCASSAPGASGNTIYFGEGSWLTVV.